This is a list of T cell receptor beta chains from one sample in a study of CD8 T cells in Susac syndrome. MiXCR, applied by TCRdb to the immunoSEQ multiplex PCR reads, yields one record per CDR3 protein. This sample yields just over 150,000 distinct CDR3 sequences, of which 85% to 95% are seen a single time; 0.15% to 0.2% belongs to the top ten. Sequenced: CD4+ T cells from PBMCs. The receptor set was obtained from a human donor with Susac syndrome. Both conserved end residues are part of each CDR3. A D gene is named only where the DNA matches it firmly. Expanded clones get a size class; other rows say once, few or many, or leave the size out.

clone size | D gene | J gene | V gene | CDR3 protein | CDR3 DNA
- | TRBD2 | TRBJ2-7 | TRBV29-1 | CSAEGSSGGDEQYF | TGCAGCGCTGAGGGCTCCAGCGGGGGGGATGAGCAGTACTTC
- | TRBD2 | TRBJ2-3 | TRBV29-1 | CSVEALAGGYTDTQYF | TGCAGCGTTGAAGCACTAGCGGGGGGGTACACAGATACGCAGTATTTT
- | TRBD2 | TRBJ2-1 | TRBV4-3 | CASSPRIAVAGGLANEQFF | TGCGCCAGCAGCCCTCGGATTGCTGTAGCGGGGGGGCTTGCCAATGAGCAGTTCTTC
- | - | TRBJ1-4 | TRBV6-1 | CASSPGQGRATNEKLFF | TGTGCCAGCAGCCCGGGGCAGGGGAGAGCGACTAATGAAAAACTGTTTTTT
- | TRBD1 | TRBJ1-1 | TRBV20-1 | CSSYRGGAEAFF | TGCAGTTCCTACAGGGGAGGGGCTGAAGCTTTCTTT
- | - | TRBJ1-4 | TRBV9 | CASSAGTWDEKLFF | TGTGCCAGCAGCGCCGGGACGTGGGATGAAAAACTGTTTTTT
- | - | TRBJ2-7 | TRBV3-1 | CASSQDREQYF | TGTGCCAGCAGCCAAGACCGCGAGCAGTACTTC
- | - | TRBJ1-2 | TRBV4-2 | CASSQAQGSENYGYTF | TGTGCCAGCAGCCAAGCGCAGGGGTCGGAGAACTATGGCTACACCTTC
- | - | TRBJ2-7 | TRBV14 | CASSPLGRQTYEQYF | TGTGCCAGCAGTCCCCTGGGTAGACAGACCTACGAGCAGTACTTC
- | TRBD1 | TRBJ2-2 | TRBV29-1 | CSVRQGVGILTGELFF | TGCAGCGTTCGACAGGGGGTAGGAATCCTTACCGGGGAGCTGTTTTTT
- | - | TRBJ2-4 | TRBV20-1 | CSALDGLAKNIQYF | TGCAGTGCTCTAGACGGACTAGCCAAAAACATTCAGTACTTC
- | - | TRBJ2-3 | TRBV5-1 | CASSLDLGGTDTQYF | TGCGCCAGCAGCTTGGATCTGGGGGGCACAGATACGCAGTATTTT
once | TRBD1 | TRBJ1-2 | TRBV19 | CASSPSRQGVYGYTF | TGTGCCAGTAGTCCCTCGCGACAGGGGGTATATGGCTACACCTTC
- | - | TRBJ1-6 | TRBV12-3/TRBV12-4 | CASSPPRRGDSPLHF | TGTGCCAGCAGTCCTCCACGACGGGGGGATTCACCCCTCCACTTT
- | TRBD1 | TRBJ1-6 | TRBV7-9 | CASSLAPTGLNSPLHF | TGTGCCAGCAGCTTAGCCCCGACAGGGCTCAATTCACCCCTCCACTTT
once | TRBD1 | TRBJ2-4 | TRBV20-1 | CSAQVGQGRNIQYF | TGCAGTGCGCAAGTCGGACAGGGTAGAAACATTCAGTACTTC
- | - | TRBJ2-5 | TRBV7-6 | CASSLGGQPQYF | TGTGCCAGCAGCTTGGGGGGGCAGCCCCAGTACTTC
- | - | TRBJ2-3 | TRBV5-4 | CASSLELSPQYF | TGTGCCAGCAGCTTGGAGCTGTCCCCGCAGTATTTT
- | TRBD1 | TRBJ1-4 | TRBV29-1 | CSVSRDRTEKLFF | TGCAGCGTCTCCAGGGACAGGACTGAAAAACTGTTTTTT
- | TRBD1 | TRBJ2-1 | TRBV29-1 | CSVEGGTGAINEQFF | TGCAGCGTTGAAGGTGGGACAGGGGCGATTAATGAGCAGTTCTTC
once | - | TRBJ2-5 | TRBV14 | CASSHAGYGPTQYF | TGTGCCAGCAGCCACGCCGGGTACGGACCGACCCAGTACTTC
- | - | TRBJ1-4 | TRBV12-3/TRBV12-4 | CASSPAKEKLFF | TGTGCCAGCAGTCCCGCGAAAGAAAAACTGTTTTTT
- | - | TRBJ1-1 | TRBV7-3 | CASSLKRQSMNTEAFF | TGTGCCAGCAGCTTAAAGCGACAGTCCATGAACACTGAAGCTTTCTTT
- | - | TRBJ2-7 | TRBV29-1 | CSVAGRDSSQYF | TGCAGCGTGGCGGGACGGGACTCTTCGCAGTACTTC
- | - | TRBJ1-2 | TRBV4-3 | CASSQDAENYGYTF | TGCGCCAGCAGCCAAGATGCGGAAAACTATGGCTACACCTTC
- | - | TRBJ1-6 | TRBV4-1 | CASSPQEGVSPLHF | TGCGCCAGCAGCCCCCAGGAGGGGGTTTCACCCCTCCACTTT
- | - | TRBJ2-1 | TRBV18 | CASSTAGAQLYEQFF | TGTGCCAGCTCGACCGCGGGGGCTCAGCTCTATGAGCAGTTCTTC
once | - | TRBJ2-5 | TRBV7-8 | CASSLVEVLETQYF | TGTGCCAGCAGCTTAGTAGAGGTCTTGGAGACCCAGTACTTC
- | - | TRBJ2-1 | TRBV27 | CASSLGRGNNNEQFF | TGTGCCAGCAGTTTGGGACGGGGGAACAACAATGAGCAGTTCTTC
- | - | TRBJ1-1 | TRBV18 | CASSPDSFWAFF | TGTGCCAGCTCACCCGACAGCTTTTGGGCTTTCTTT
- | - | TRBJ2-7 | TRBV12-3/TRBV12-4 | CASSRSGPYEQYF | TGTGCCAGCAGTCGTAGCGGCCCCTACGAGCAGTACTTC
- | TRBD1 | TRBJ1-1 | TRBV2 | CASSDREGTEAFF | TGTGCCAGCAGCGACAGGGAGGGGACTGAAGCTTTCTTT
- | TRBD1 | TRBJ2-5 | TRBV7-6 | CASTPGYRGRQETQYF | TGTGCCAGCACCCCGGGATACAGGGGGAGGCAAGAGACCCAGTACTTC
- | TRBD2 | TRBJ2-7 | TRBV20-1 | CSASYRGDSYEQYF | TGCAGTGCTAGTTATCGGGGGGATTCCTACGAGCAGTACTTC
once | TRBD1 | TRBJ1-5 | TRBV6-5 | CASSVLSTGGQPQHF | TGTGCCAGCAGCGTGCTATCGACAGGGGGTCAGCCCCAGCATTTT
- | - | TRBJ2-1 | TRBV29-1 | CSVTLLVYNEQFF | TGCAGCGTGACGCTGCTGGTCTACAATGAGCAGTTCTTC
- | TRBD1 | TRBJ2-7 | TRBV29-1 | CSVEDSRDRRAF | TGCAGCGTTGAAGATTCCCGGGACAGGAGGGCCTTC
- | - | TRBJ2-1 | TRBV12-3/TRBV12-4 | CASSKERSSYNEQFF | TGTGCCAGCAGCAAAGAGCGGAGCTCCTACAATGAGCAGTTCTTC
- | - | TRBJ1-5 | TRBV18 | CASSPELGYAGNQPQHF | TGTGCCAGCTCACCAGAATTAGGCTACGCGGGCAATCAGCCCCAGCATTTT
- | - | TRBJ1-1 | TRBV6-2/TRBV6-3 | CASNPNRASEAFF | TGTGCCAGCAACCCGAACAGGGCTTCTGAAGCTTTCTTT
- | - | TRBJ2-7 | TRBV29-1 | CSVGPSDTDLYEQYF | TGCAGCGTTGGCCCCTCGGACACCGACCTCTACGAGCAGTACTTC
- | - | TRBJ1-5 | TRBV12-3/TRBV12-4 | CASSIQGGNQPQHF | TGTGCCAGCAGTATACAGGGAGGCAATCAGCCCCAGCATTTT
once | - | TRBJ1-6 | TRBV18 | CASSPIRLPNSPLHF | TGTGCCAGCTCACCAATACGGCTTCCCAATTCACCCCTCCACTTT
- | - | TRBJ2-2 | TRBV5-1 | CASSMTANTGELFF | TGCGCCAGCAGCATGACAGCGAACACCGGGGAGCTGTTTTTT
- | - | TRBJ2-3 | TRBV5-1 | CASSLAIDRAGTDTQYF | TGCGCCAGCAGCTTGGCCATCGACAGAGCGGGTACAGATACGCAGTATTTT
- | TRBD1 | TRBJ2-3 | TRBV20-1 | CSARTRDRVTDTQYF | TGCAGTGCTAGAACGCGGGACAGGGTCACAGATACGCAGTATTTT
- | TRBD2 | TRBJ2-1 | TRBV20-1 | CSVPSSGGALHEQFF | TGCAGTGTCCCCTCCAGCGGGGGGGCCCTTCATGAGCAGTTCTTC
- | - | TRBJ2-3 | TRBV9 | CASSRGHPSTDTQYF | TGTGCCAGCAGCAGAGGACATCCCTCCACAGATACGCAGTATTTT
few | TRBD1 | TRBJ1-2 | TRBV29-1 | CSVGTGANYGYTF | TGCAGCGTTGGTACAGGGGCTAACTATGGCTACACCTTC
- | - | TRBJ1-2 | TRBV25-1 | CASMGEYGYTF | TGTGCCAGCATGGGCGAGTATGGCTACACCTTC
- | - | TRBJ2-5 | TRBV5-6 | CASRMGAGTQYF | TGTGCCAGCAGGATGGGGGCCGGGACCCAGTACTTC
- | - | TRBJ2-7 | TRBV19 | CASSRTGWPEYEQYF | TGTGCCAGTAGCAGAACAGGGTGGCCTGAGTACGAGCAGTACTTC
- | - | TRBJ2-7 | TRBV4-2 | CASSQDRTAVSYEQYF | TGTGCCAGCAGCCAAGACAGGACAGCCGTATCCTACGAGCAGTACTTC